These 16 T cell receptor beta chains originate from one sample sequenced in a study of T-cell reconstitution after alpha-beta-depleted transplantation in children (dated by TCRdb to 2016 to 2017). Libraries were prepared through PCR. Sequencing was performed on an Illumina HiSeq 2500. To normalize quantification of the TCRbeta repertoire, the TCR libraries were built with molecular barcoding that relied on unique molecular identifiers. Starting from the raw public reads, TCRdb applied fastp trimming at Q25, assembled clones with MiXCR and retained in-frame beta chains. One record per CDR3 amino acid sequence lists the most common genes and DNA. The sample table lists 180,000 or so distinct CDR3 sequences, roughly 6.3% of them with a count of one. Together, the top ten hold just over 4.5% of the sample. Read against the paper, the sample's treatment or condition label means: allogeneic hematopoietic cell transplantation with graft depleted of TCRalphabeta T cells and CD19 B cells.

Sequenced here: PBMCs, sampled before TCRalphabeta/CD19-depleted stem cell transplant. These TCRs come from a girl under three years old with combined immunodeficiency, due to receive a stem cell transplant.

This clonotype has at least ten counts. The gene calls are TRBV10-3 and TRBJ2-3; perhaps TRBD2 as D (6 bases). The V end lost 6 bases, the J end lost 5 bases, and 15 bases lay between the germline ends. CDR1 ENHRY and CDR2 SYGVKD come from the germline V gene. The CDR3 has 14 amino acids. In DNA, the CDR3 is TGTGCCATCAGGCCGGACCGCGGGGTAGATACGCAGTATTTT. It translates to CAIRPDRGVDTQYF.

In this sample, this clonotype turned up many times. The CDR3 region is CASSYLGDEQFF. The CDR3 nucleotides read TGTGCCAGCAGTTATCTGGGGGATGAGCAGTTCTTC. The chain uses TRBV6-6 and TRBJ2-1; D is tentatively TRBD1 or TRBD2 (5 bases each). The V end lost 3 bases, the J end lost 8 bases, and 8 bases lay between the germline ends. This CDR3 is 12 amino acids long. Germline V CDR1 and CDR2: MNHNY, SVGAGI (reference sequence).

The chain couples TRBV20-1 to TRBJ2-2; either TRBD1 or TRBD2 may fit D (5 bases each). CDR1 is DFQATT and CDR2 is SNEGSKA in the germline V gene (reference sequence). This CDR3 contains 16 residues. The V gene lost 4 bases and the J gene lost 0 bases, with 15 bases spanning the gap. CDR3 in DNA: TGCAGTGCTAAAACCCGGGACGTTTCGAACACCGGGGAGCTGTTTTTT. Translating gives CSAKTRDVSNTGELFF.

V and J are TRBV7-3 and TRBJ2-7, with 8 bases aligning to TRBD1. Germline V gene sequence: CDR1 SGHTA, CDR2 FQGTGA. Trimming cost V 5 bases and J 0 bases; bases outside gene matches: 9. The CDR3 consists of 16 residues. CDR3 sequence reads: CASSKPRQGSSYEQYF. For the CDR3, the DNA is TGTGCCAGCAGCAAACCCCGACAGGGGAGCTCCTACGAGCAGTACTTC.

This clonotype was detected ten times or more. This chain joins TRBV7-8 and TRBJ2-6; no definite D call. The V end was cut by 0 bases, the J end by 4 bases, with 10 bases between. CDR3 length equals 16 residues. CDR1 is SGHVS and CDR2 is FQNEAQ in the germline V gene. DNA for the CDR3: TGTGCCAGCAGCTTAGCAGGGTTTTACGGGGCCAACGTCCTGACTTTC. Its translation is CASSLAGFYGANVLTF.

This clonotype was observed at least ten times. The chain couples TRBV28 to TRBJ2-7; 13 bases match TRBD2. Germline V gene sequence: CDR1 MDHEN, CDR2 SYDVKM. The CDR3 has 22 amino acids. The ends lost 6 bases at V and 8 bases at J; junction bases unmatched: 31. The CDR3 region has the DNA TGTGCCAGCAGCCACAGGACTAGCGGGAGAGATCTCCCCAGCCCCCTAGCCCGCAAGCAGTACTTC. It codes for CASSHRTSGRDLPSPLARKQYF.

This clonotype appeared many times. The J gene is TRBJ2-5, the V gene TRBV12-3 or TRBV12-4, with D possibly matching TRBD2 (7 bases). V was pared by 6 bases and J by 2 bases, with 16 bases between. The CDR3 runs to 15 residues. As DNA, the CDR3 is TGTGCCAGCAGCTTCCTCGGGGGGCCGCAAGAGACCCAGTACTTC. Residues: CASSFLGGPQETQYF.

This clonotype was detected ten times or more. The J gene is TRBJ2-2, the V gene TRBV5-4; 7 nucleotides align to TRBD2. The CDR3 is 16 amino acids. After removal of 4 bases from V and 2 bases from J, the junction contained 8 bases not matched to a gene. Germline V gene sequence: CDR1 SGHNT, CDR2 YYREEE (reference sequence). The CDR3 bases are TGTGCCAGCAGCCCATTTAGCGGGCCCAACACCGGGGAGCTGTTTTTT. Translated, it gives CASSPFSGPNTGELFF.

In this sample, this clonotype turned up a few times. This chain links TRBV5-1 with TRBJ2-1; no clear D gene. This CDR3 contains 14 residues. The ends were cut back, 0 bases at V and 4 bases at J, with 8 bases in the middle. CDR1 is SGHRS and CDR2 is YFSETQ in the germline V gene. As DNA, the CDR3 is TGCGCCAGCAGCTTGGCCTTCGCTTACAATGAGCAGTTCTTC. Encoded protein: CASSLAFAYNEQFF.

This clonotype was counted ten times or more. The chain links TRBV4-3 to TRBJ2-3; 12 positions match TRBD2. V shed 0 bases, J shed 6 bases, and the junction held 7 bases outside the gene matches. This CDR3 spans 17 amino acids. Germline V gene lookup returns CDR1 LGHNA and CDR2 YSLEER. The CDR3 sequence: CASSQEPSGGAGDTQYF. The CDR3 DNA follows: TGCGCCAGCAGCCAAGAGCCTAGCGGGGGGGCAGGGGATACGCAGTATTTT.

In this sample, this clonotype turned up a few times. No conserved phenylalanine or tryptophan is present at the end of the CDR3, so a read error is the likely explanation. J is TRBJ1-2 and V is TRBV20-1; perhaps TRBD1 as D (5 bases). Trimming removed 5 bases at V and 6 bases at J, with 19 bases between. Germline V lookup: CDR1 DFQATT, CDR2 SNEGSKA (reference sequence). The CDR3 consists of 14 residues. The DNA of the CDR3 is TGCAGTGCTCAAAAGACAGTATCAAGGGATGGCTACACCTAC. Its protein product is CSAQKTVSRDGYTY.

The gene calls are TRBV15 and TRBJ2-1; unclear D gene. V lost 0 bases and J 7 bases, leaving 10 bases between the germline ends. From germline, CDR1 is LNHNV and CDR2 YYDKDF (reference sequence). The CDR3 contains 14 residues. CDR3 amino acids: CATSRDLTRNEQFF. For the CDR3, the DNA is TGTGCCACCAGCAGAGACCTAACGAGGAATGAGCAGTTCTTC.

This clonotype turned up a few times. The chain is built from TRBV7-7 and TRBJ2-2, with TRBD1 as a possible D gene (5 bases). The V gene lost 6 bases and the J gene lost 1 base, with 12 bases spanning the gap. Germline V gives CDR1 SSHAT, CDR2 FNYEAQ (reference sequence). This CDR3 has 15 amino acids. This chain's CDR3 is CASSPPTGNTGELFF. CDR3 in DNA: TGTGCCAGCAGTCCACCCACAGGGAACACCGGGGAGCTGTTTTTT.

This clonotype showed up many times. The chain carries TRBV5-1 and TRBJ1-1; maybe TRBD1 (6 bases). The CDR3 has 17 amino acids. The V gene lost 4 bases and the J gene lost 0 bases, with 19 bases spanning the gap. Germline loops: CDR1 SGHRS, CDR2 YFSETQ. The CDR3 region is CASSDGRGRAMNTEAFF. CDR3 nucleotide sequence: TGCGCCAGCAGCGACGGACGGGGGCGGGCGATGAACACTGAAGCTTTCTTT.

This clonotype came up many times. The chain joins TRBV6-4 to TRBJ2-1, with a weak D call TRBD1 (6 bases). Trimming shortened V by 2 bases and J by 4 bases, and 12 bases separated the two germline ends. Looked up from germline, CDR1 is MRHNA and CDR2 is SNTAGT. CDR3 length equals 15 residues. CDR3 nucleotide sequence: TGTGCCAGCAGTGACAGTCCCGGACAGTACAATGAGCAGTTCTTC. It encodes CASSDSPGQYNEQFF.

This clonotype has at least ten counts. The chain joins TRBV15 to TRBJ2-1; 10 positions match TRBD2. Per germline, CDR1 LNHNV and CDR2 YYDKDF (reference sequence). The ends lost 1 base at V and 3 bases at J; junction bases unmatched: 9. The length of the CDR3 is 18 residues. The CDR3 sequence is CATSRVPPGTSVYNEQFF. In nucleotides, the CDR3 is TGTGCCACCAGCAGAGTACCCCCGGGGACTAGCGTCTACAATGAGCAGTTCTTC.